This entry is about one T cell receptor (beta chain). These data belong to a study of blood T cell repertoires in COVID-19. Sequencing was performed with immunoSEQ multiplex PCR; in TCRdb, only in-frame clones are kept and a portion is missing. The sample records approximately 160,000 clones, around nine tenths being singletons. Germline lookup yields CDR1 LGHNT and CDR2 FRNRAP. The CDR3 is made up of 17 amino acids. The V and J ends lost 1 base and 4 bases respectively, with 19 bases between them. This receptor was identified in a man between 60 and 75 years old with COVID-19, enrolled during active disease. Sequencing input: peripheral blood. The rearrangement uses TRBV12-5 and TRBJ1-2, with D possibly TRBD1 on 5 matching bases. In nucleotides, the CDR3 is TGTGCTAGTGGTTTGGCCACAAATGGCCGGGGGGGCTATGGCTACACCTTC. It encodes CASGLATNGRGGYGYTF.